This TCR beta chain derives from a study of CD8 T cells in ankylosing spondylitis (dated by TCRdb to the late 2010s). In terms of the full investigation: The study set out to find disease-linked TCR variants by profiling T cell receptor beta repertoires in ankylosing spondylitis patients and healthy donors. The whole study cohort included over 85 healthy donors and around 25 ankylosing spondylitis patients. Samples of peripheral blood were taken, and for ankylosing spondylitis patients, synovial fluid was collected as well.

This clonotype was picked up a small number of times. No antigen is known for it. There are no base qualities to consult, and no much larger clone falls within one base. TCRdb names Illumina HiSeq 2500 as the instrument used. Quantitative 5'-RACE with molecular barcodes was used to prepare TCR beta libraries. Per the authors' processing: To identify disease-linked TCR variants, a new computational method was used, one built on a probabilistic model of VDJ rearrangement. Through fastp at Q25 and MiXCR, TCRdb rebuilt clones from the public reads, retaining in-frame beta chains. Identical CDR3 proteins give one entry, which carries the most common genes and DNA. For this entry, the V and J calls and clone size follow TCRdb and not the study's own pipeline. Counted in this sample were around 770,000 distinct CDR3 sequences; approximately 12% of them appeared once. Of the sample, just over 0.5% falls within the top ten clones.

Findings and caveats that apply to the study as a whole: The disease-linked clones were reported as significantly enriched in matched synovial fluid samples from ankylosing spondylitis patients. Blood from ankylosing spondylitis patients appeared to be characterized by a TCR beta motif composed of under ten highly homologous amino acid variants. Some motif variants had previously been reported in the synovial fluid and blood of reactive arthritis patients, which suggests shared mechanisms of disease initiation. A CD8+ phenotype was shown by the disease-linked clones, which were found at relatively low frequencies in peripheral blood.

Cut back by 1 base and 0 bases, the V and J ends lie 12 bases apart. The CDR3 starts with the cysteine, ends with the phenylalanine, and has 16 residues. The CDR3 DNA has 48 bases and is translated from base 1. In the germline V gene (reference sequence), CDR1 corresponds to SEHNR and CDR2 to FQNEAQ. The chain was built from TRBV7-9 and TRBJ1-1, with the identity of the D gene unclear. Material: blood, either unsorted or a sorted T cell fraction (not recorded which). The receptor was isolated from a male donor with ankylosing spondylitis. In nucleotides, the sequence is TGTGCCAGCAGCTTAGGTCGGGCCCTAATGAACACTGAAGCTTTCTTT. Its protein is CASSLGRALMNTEAFF.